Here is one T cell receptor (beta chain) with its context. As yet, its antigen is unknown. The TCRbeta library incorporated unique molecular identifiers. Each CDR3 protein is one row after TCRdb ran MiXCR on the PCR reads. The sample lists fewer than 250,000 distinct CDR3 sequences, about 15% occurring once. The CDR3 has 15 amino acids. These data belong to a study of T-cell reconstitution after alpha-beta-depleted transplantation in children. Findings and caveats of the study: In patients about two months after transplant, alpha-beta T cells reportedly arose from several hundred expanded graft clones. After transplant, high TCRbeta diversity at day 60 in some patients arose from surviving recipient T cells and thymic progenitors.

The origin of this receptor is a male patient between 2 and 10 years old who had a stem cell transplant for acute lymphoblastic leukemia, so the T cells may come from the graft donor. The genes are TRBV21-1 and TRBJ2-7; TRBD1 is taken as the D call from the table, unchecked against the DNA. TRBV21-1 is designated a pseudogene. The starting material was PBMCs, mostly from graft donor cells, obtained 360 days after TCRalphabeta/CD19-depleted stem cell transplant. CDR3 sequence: CASSKAGTRSYEQYF. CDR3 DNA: TGTGCCAGCAGCAAAGCAGGGACACGCTCCTACGAGCAGTACTTC.